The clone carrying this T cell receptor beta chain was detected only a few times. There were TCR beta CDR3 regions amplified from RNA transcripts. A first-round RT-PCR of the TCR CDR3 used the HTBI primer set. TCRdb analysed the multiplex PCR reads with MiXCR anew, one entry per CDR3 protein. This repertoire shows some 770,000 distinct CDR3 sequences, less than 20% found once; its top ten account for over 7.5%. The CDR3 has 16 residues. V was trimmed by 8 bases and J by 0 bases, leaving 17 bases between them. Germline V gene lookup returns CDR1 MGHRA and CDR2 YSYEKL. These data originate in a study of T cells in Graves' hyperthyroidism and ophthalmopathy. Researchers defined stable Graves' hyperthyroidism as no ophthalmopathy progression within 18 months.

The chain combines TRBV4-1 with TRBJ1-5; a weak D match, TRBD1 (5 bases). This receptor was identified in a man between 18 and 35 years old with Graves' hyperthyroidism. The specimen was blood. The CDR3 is CASAKGVVSSNQPQHF. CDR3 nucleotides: TGCGCCAGCGCAAAAGGGGTAGTCTCTAGCAATCAGCCCCAGCATTTT.